This T cell receptor beta chain was recovered during a study of Ad26.COV2.S vaccination and SARS-CoV-2 variants. Stated treatment: about 20 received Ad26.COV2.S at low or high dose, single or two shots; five or six received placebo; per-sample allocation not given. All samples were drawn on day 63, counting from the first vaccine or placebo injection. The J segment lost 4 bases and the V segment lost 6 bases, leaving 8 bases of the junction unmatched. The CDR3 consists of 15 residues. Germline CDR1 reads SGHTA; CDR2 reads FQGTGA. Some clones are missing from TCRdb's copy, which holds only in-frame ones; the method was immunoSEQ multiplex PCR. The sample contains about 350,000 clones, 88% of which appear only once.

The V call is TRBV7-3, the J call TRBJ2-7, with 11 bases matching TRBD2. The receptor was derived from a person between 18 and 65 years old who received the Ad26.COV2.S COVID-19 vaccine or a placebo. The material was peripheral blood, obtained in a trial of Ad26.COV2.S vaccine versus placebo. The CDR3 DNA reads as TGTGCCAGCAGTCTCACTAGCGGGAGTGGGTACGAGCAGTACTTC. Protein product: CASSLTSGSGYEQYF.